The 18 T cell receptor beta chains in this list originate from one sample, sequenced in a study of blood T cell repertoires in COVID-19. The data were produced by immunoSEQ multiplex PCR, yet TCRdb's version contains in-frame clones alone and is incomplete. The sample consists of about 350,000 clones, approximately 89% of them appearing once. The sequencing sample was made of peripheral blood. The origin of the receptors is a woman aged 60-75 years with COVID-19, enrolled during active disease.

The gene calls are TRBV3-1 (or the pseudogene TRBV3-2) and TRBJ2-3; a weak D match, TRBD1 (7 bases). V shed 4 bases and J shed 3 bases, with 20 bases lying between them. Germline-derived CDR1 and CDR2 are LGHDT and YNNKEL (reference sequence). This CDR3 comprises 17 residues. DNA of the CDR3: TGTGCCAGCAGCCTTCTCGGAGGGGGCCGAGAAACAGATACGCAGTATTTT. Translation gives CASSLLGGGRETDTQYF.

V usage is TRBV1 and J usage is TRBJ1-1. TRBV1 is a documented pseudogene. The CDR3 totals 15 residues. In nucleotides, the CDR3 is TGCACCAGCAGCCAAGATCGAGGAGGAAGCACTGAAGCTTTCTTT. Translation: CTSSQDRGGSTEAFF.

By frequency in the sample, this clone is medium-sized. The chain combines TRBV4-1 with TRBJ1-4; TRBD1 might be the D (6 bases). This CDR3 contains 17 residues. Per the germline V gene, CDR1 is MGHRA and CDR2 is YSYEKL. V was shortened by 0 bases and J by 5 bases, with 16 bases between the two germline ends. CDR3 nucleotides: TGCGCCAGCAGCCAAGATCGGGGGGCAGCCCAAAATGAAAAACTGTTTTTT. This codes for CASSQDRGAAQNEKLFF.

This rearrangement joins TRBV29-1 to TRBJ1-2, with TRBD1 matching 8 bases. This CDR3 comprises 15 residues. Germline CDR1 SQVTM, CDR2 ANQGSEA. Germline trimming cut 7 bases from V and 3 bases from J; bases unmatched to any gene: 13. CDR3 sequence reads: CSAQGTGGKDYGYTF. CDR3 nucleotides: TGCAGCGCCCAAGGGACAGGTGGTAAGGACTATGGCTACACCTTC.

The sample holds one count of this clone. The chain carries TRBV3-1 (or the pseudogene TRBV3-2) and TRBJ1-1; no definite D call. V was shortened by 1 base and J by 1 base, with 7 bases between the two germline ends. The CDR3 has 14 residues. Germline CDR1 is LGHDT and CDR2 is YNNKEL (reference sequence). The chain's CDR3 is CASSQVLANTEAFF. DNA of the CDR3: TGTGCCAGCAGCCAAGTACTAGCGAACACTGAAGCTTTCTTT.

The chain carries TRBV15 and TRBJ1-1, with D possibly matching TRBD1 (5 bases). This CDR3 is 17 amino acids long. CDR1 LNHNV and CDR2 YYDKDF come from the germline V gene (reference sequence). V dropped 1 base and J dropped 0 bases, with 15 bases sitting between them. The CDR3 is CATSRARTFPMNTEAFF. CDR3 DNA sequence: TGTGCCACCAGCAGAGCAAGGACATTTCCAATGAACACTGAAGCTTTCTTT.

This chain uses TRBV28 with TRBJ2-7; TRBD1 aligns across 8 bases. CDR1 is MDHEN and CDR2 is SYDVKM in the germline V gene. J lost 4 bases, V lost 5 bases, and 10 bases had no gene match. The CDR3 length is 15 residues. The CDR3 DNA reads as TGTGCCAGCAGTGGTCAGGGGGCGGTTTGGTACGAGCAGTACTTC. This codes for CASSGQGAVWYEQYF.

The J gene is TRBJ1-5, the V gene TRBV19, with D maybe TRBD1 (6 bases). The CDR3 is 16 amino acids. The germline V gene encodes CDR1 LNHDA and CDR2 SQIVND (reference sequence). Trimming pared 3 bases from V and 1 base from J, leaving 13 bases between. The CDR3 protein is CASSMPWTASNQPQHF. CDR3 coding DNA: TGTGCCAGTAGTATGCCTTGGACAGCCAGCAATCAGCCCCAGCATTTT.

The V call is TRBV2, the J call TRBJ1-1; weak D call: TRBD1 (5 bases). V shed 10 bases and J shed 9 bases, with 21 bases lying between them. This CDR3 comprises 13 residues. Looked up from germline, CDR1 is SNHLY and CDR2 is FYNNEI. This chain's CDR3 is CATQGENRGKAFF. Written as DNA, the CDR3 is TGTGCCACACAAGGGGAGAACCGGGGGAAAGCTTTCTTT.

The chain carries TRBV19 and TRBJ2-2, with 7 bases lining up with TRBD1. The CDR3 contains 17 residues. The V segment lost 6 bases and the J segment 4 bases; nucleotides outside the gene matches: 14. In germline, CDR1 is LNHDA, CDR2 SQIVND (reference sequence). CDR3 nucleotide sequence: TGTGCCAGTAGCCCGGACAGGTCTTGGTCGGTCACCGGGGAGCTGTTTTTT. Translating gives CASSPDRSWSVTGELFF.

This chain uses TRBV9 with TRBJ1-6; D uncertain. The germline CDR1 and CDR2 sequences are SGDLS and YYNGEE. The length of the CDR3 is 15 residues. V lost 0 bases to trimming and J lost 6 bases, with 10 bases between them. DNA for the CDR3: TGTGCCAGCAGCGTAGCGGAGCGGGCTAATTCACCCCTCCACTTT. Amino acid sequence: CASSVAERANSPLHF.

This clone was counted only a few times. This chain connects TRBV3-1 (or the pseudogene TRBV3-2) to TRBJ2-2; D not certain. The ends were cut back, 7 bases at V and 6 bases at J, with 6 bases in the middle. There are 11 residues in the CDR3. Germline V lookup: CDR1 LGHDT, CDR2 YNNKEL (reference sequence). CDR3 region: CASKLAGELFF. The DNA for the CDR3 is TGTGCCAGCAAACTGGCCGGGGAGCTGTTTTTT.

The V call is TRBV5-1, the J call TRBJ1-2, with TRBD1 identical over 7 bases. After removal of 0 bases from V and 0 bases from J, the junction contained 2 bases not matched to a gene. CDR1 and CDR2 from the germline V gene are SGHRS and YFSETQ. This CDR3 spans 15 amino acids. CDR3 in DNA: TGCGCCAGCAGCTTGGACAGGGGATCTAACTATGGCTACACCTTC. Encoded protein: CASSLDRGSNYGYTF.

This chain links TRBV28 with TRBJ1-3; D may be TRBD1 (5 bases). Deletions cut 3 bases from V and 0 bases from J, with 9 bases between. Germline loops: CDR1 MDHEN, CDR2 SYDVKM. CDR3 length: 15 amino acids. This CDR3 is CASSLGGSSGNTIYF. DNA for the CDR3: TGTGCCAGCAGTTTGGGGGGGAGCTCTGGAAACACCATATATTTT.

This chain links TRBV7-9 with TRBJ1-6, with D unresolved. Germline-derived CDR1 and CDR2 are SEHNR and FQNEAQ (reference sequence). Trimming stripped 6 bases from V and 9 bases from J, with 9 bases between. The CDR3 covers 12 residues. CDR3 sequence: CASRATGSPLHF. CDR3 in DNA: TGTGCCAGCAGAGCAACGGGTTCACCCCTCCACTTT.

This chain uses TRBV18 with TRBJ1-1, with 9 bases that match TRBD1. V was pared by 3 bases and J by 9 bases, with 8 bases of the junction left unmatched. The CDR3 consists of 14 residues. CDR1 is KGHSH and CDR2 is LQKENI in the germline V gene. CDR3 loop: CASSPGQGGLQAFF. CDR3 in DNA: TGTGCCAGCTCACCGGGACAGGGAGGGTTACAAGCTTTCTTT. The full variable domain, in which reference TRBV18 and TRBJ1-1 provide the parts outside the CDR3, is NAGVMQNPRHLVRRRGQEARLRCSPMKGHSHVYWYRQLPEEGLKFMVYLQKENIIDESGMPKERFSAEFPKEGPSILRIQQVVRGDSAAYFCASSPGQGGLQAFFGQGTRLTVV.

The sample holds one count of this clone. The V and J genes are TRBV19 and TRBJ2-5; 14 bases agree with TRBD2. CDR3 size: 14 residues. Per the germline V gene, CDR1 is LNHDA and CDR2 is SQIVND (reference sequence). Trimming removed 4 bases from V and 5 bases from J; junction bases left unmatched: 0. CDR3 protein: CASSRLAGGETQYF. The CDR3 bases are TGTGCCAGTAGTAGACTAGCGGGGGGGGAGACCCAGTACTTC.

This chain uses TRBV19 with TRBJ2-7; TRBD1 aligns across 11 bases. The CDR3 sequence is 15 residues long. With V trimmed by 5 bases and J by 0 bases, 3 bases remained unmatched. Germline V CDR1 and CDR2: LNHDA, SQIVND (reference sequence). The CDR3 coding sequence is TGTGCCAGTAGTCCGGGGACAGGGGGCTCCTACGAGCAGTACTTC. Translation gives CASSPGTGGSYEQYF.